This T cell receptor beta chain was documented in a study of shared clonotypes between healthy human individuals. Sequenced by immunoSEQ multiplex PCR; TCRdb stores in-frame clones only, minus some. The table shows 950,000 to 1,100,000 clones, with about 74% occurring only once. All donors were Caucasian adults living in Nashville, Tennessee. From CD4+ cells came CD45RA+ naive and CD45RA-negative memory subsets. Germline assignment: CDR1 MGHRA and CDR2 YSYEKL. The CDR3 spans 16 residues. Trimming removed 4 bases from V and 5 bases from J, with 15 bases in between. The sequence was obtained from a man younger than 35 in good health. The specimen was memory CD4+ T cells sorted from blood. The subset was: CD45RA-negative fraction. The chain has TRBV4-1 and TRBJ1-6; D not resolved. Written as DNA, the CDR3 is TGCGCCAGCAGCCTAGGCCCGAGAAGCAATAATTCACCCCTCCACTTT. Protein: CASSLGPRSNNSPLHF.